This TCR beta chain was identified in a study of vaccination effects on CD4 cells after COVID-19. V lost 5 bases and J lost 5, with 9 bases in between. Germline assignment: CDR1 MNHEY and CDR2 SVGAGI. The CDR3 extends over 12 amino acids. With the ViraFEST assay, the study expanded antigen-specific CD4+ T cells using viral peptide pools, then sequenced them. Isolation of CD4+ T cells took place after about nine days of culture. Vaccine recipients lacked prior SARS-CoV-2 infection and had negative nucleocapsid antibodies. About this clone: Its antigen is not identified.

Data came from immunoSEQ multiplex PCR; TCRdb stores just in-frame clones and leaves some out. The sample consists of about 65,000 clones, roughly four fifths of them appearing once. The chain uses TRBV6-5 and TRBJ1-2; D is perhaps TRBD1 (5 bases). The sequence derives from a human donor who received a COVID-19 vaccine. The material sequenced was CD4+ T cells from PBMCs cultured with HCoV-NL63 spike peptides, taken before COVID-19 vaccination. CDR3 bases: TGTGCCAGCAGTCAAACAGGATATGGCTACACCTTC. Translating gives CASSQTGYGYTF.